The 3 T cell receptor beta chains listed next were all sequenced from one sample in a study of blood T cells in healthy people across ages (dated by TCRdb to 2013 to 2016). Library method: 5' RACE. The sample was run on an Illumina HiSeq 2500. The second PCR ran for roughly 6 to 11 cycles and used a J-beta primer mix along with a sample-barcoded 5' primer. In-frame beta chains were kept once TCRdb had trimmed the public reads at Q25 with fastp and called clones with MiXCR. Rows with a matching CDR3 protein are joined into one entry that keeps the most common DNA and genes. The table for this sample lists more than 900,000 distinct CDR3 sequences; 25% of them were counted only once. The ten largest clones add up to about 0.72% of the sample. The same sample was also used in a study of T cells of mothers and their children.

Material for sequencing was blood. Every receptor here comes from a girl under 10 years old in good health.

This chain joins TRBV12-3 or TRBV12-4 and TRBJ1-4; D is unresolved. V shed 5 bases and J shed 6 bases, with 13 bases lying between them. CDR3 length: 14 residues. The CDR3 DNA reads TGTGCCAGCAGTCAAGAAGCCTCCCATGAAAAACTGTTTTTT. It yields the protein CASSQEASHEKLFF.

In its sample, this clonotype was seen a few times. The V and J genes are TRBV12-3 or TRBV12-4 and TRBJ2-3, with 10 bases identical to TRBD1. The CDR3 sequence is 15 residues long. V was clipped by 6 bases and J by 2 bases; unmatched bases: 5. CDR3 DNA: TGTGCCAGCAGCCCCGGGACAGGGGACACAGATACGCAGTATTTT. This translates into CASSPGTGDTDTQYF.

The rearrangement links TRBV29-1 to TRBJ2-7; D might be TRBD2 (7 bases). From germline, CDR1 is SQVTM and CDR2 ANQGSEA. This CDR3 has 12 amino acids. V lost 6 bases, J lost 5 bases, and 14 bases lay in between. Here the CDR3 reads CSVGGASDEQYF. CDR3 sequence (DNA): TGCAGCGTGGGGGGGGCTAGCGACGAGCAGTACTTC.